This T cell receptor (beta chain) appears in the sequencing data of a study of monozygotic twins with inflammatory bowel disease. This CDR3 region has 16 residues. From the 5' RACE reads, TCRdb lists one entry per CDR3 protein and no DNA. This sample's table has about 300,000 distinct CDR3 sequences. Comments on this clonotype: Its matching antigen is unknown.

General study results and limits: Distinct T cell subtypes could not be told apart.

V and J are TRBV12-3 or TRBV12-4 and TRBJ2-2; TCRdb reports TRBD1, a call that lacks DNA to check it against. Sample: blood. The clonotype originates from a human donor with ulcerative colitis or Crohn's disease, or a healthy co-twin of an affected twin (not recorded which). The CDR3 spells CASSFRVRGSPGELFF.